Following are 30 T cell receptor beta chains from one sample sequenced in a study of T cells in localized non-small cell lung cancer. Produced via immunoSEQ multiplex PCR; TCRdb's table is partial and in-frame only. The table shows about 26,000 clones, with roughly nine tenths occurring only once. The sample in question was peripheral blood, obtained before any cancer treatment. These receptors were obtained from a female donor older than 55 with stage II squamous cell lung carcinoma.

This chain uses TRBV5-8 with TRBJ1-1, with D possibly being TRBD1 (5 bases). Germline V CDR1 and CDR2: SGHTS, YDEGEE. This CDR3 comprises 18 residues. The ends were cut back, 4 bases at V and 3 bases at J, with 25 bases in the middle. This CDR3 reads CASSLTGTSLFRDTEAFF. In DNA form, the CDR3 reads TGTGCCAGCAGCCTAACCGGGACGAGCCTATTTCGGGACACTGAAGCTTTCTTT.

The genes are TRBV2 and TRBJ1-1, with unresolved D. Trimming took off 9 bases at V and 6 bases at J, with 14 bases between the two ends. Germline lookup yields CDR1 SNHLY and CDR2 FYNNEI. This CDR3 has 12 amino acids. The CDR3 reads CASFVVGPEAFF. The CDR3 nucleotides read TGTGCCAGTTTTGTGGTTGGCCCTGAAGCTTTCTTT. Filled out from reference TRBV2 and TRBJ1-1, the complete variable domain reads EPEVTQTPSHQVTQMGQEVILRCVPISNHLYFYWYRQILGQKVEFLVSFYNNEISEKSEIFDDQFSVERPDGSNFTLKIRSTKLEDSAMYFCASFVVGPEAFFGQGTRLTVV.

The count of this clone is one. This chain connects TRBV6-1 to TRBJ1-1; no definite D call. Germline V CDR1 and CDR2: MNHNS, SASEGT. The CDR3 runs 14 residues. V was shortened by 7 bases and J by 1 base, with 13 bases between the two germline ends. The CDR3 DNA is TGTGCCAGCACTCCTAGGGTAACGAACACTGAAGCTTTCTTT. It yields the protein CASTPRVTNTEAFF.

The rearrangement uses TRBV29-1 and TRBJ1-5; possible D gene TRBD1, 5 bases. This CDR3 has 14 amino acids. The germline V gene encodes CDR1 SQVTM and CDR2 ANQGSEA. Trimming left V 6 bases short and J 5 bases short, with 17 bases between. CDR3 residues: CSVAGGDWDQPQHF. In DNA form, the CDR3 reads TGCAGCGTGGCGGGGGGGGACTGGGATCAGCCCCAGCATTTT.

V and J are TRBV19 and TRBJ2-5; D remains ambiguous. Germline V gene lookup returns CDR1 LNHDA and CDR2 SQIVND (reference sequence). V was shortened by 3 bases and J by 2 bases, with 7 bases between the two germline ends. This CDR3 region has 13 residues. The CDR3 reads CASSMRQQETQYF. For the CDR3, the DNA is TGTGCCAGTAGTATGCGGCAGCAAGAGACCCAGTACTTC.

The chain is built from TRBV11-2 and TRBJ2-5; D perhaps matches TRBD1 (5 bases). V lost 5 bases and J 6 bases, leaving 16 bases between the germline ends. The germline V gene has CDR1 SGHAT and CDR2 FQNNGV. The CDR3 is 14 amino acids. The CDR3 sequence: CASSPSQGGQTQYF. CDR3 bases: TGTGCCAGCAGCCCGAGCCAGGGCGGACAGACCCAGTACTTC.

The chain joins TRBV11-2 to TRBJ2-5; 11 bases match TRBD2. CDR3 size: 14 residues. Germline assignment: CDR1 SGHAT and CDR2 FQNNGV. V lost 1 base and J lost 5; bases outside the gene matches: 0. The CDR3: CASSLGTSGETQYF. CDR3 in DNA: TGTGCCAGCAGCTTAGGGACTAGCGGGGAGACCCAGTACTTC.

This chain joins TRBV5-4 and TRBJ2-7; 10 bases are shared with TRBD2. The ends lost 1 base at V and 5 bases at J; junction bases unmatched: 3. Germline CDR1 is SGHNT and CDR2 is YYREEE (reference sequence). The CDR3 contains 14 residues. The CDR3 DNA sequence: TGTGCCAGCAGCTTGAAACTAGCGGGGAACGAGCAGTACTTC. It codes for CASSLKLAGNEQYF. Looking up the rest from reference TRBV5-4 and TRBJ2-7 gives the full variable domain: ETGVTQSPTHLIKTRGQQVTLRCSSQSGHNTVSWYQQALGQGPQFIFQYYREEENGRGNFPPRFSGLQFPNYSSELNVNALELDDSALYLCASSLKLAGNEQYFGPGTRLTVT.

This clone appeared once. The gene calls are TRBV28 and TRBJ1-1; tentative D call: TRBD1 (6 bases). The CDR3 runs to 14 residues. Germline V gene sequence: CDR1 MDHEN, CDR2 SYDVKM. Trimming took off 6 bases at V and 0 bases at J, with 11 bases between the two ends. In DNA, the CDR3 is TGTGCCAGCAGATCGGGACACCTGAACACTGAAGCTTTCTTT. Its protein product is CASRSGHLNTEAFF.

The chain couples TRBV14 to TRBJ1-2; D gene uncertain. CDR3 length: 13 residues. V lost 4 bases and J lost 8, with 14 bases in between. Germline CDR1 and CDR2: SGHDN and FVKESK. For the CDR3, the DNA is TGTGCCAGCAGCCGAGTGTCCATTGGAGGCTACACCTTC. Protein sequence: CASSRVSIGGYTF.

The gene calls are TRBV2 and TRBJ2-2, with D tentatively TRBD1 (6 bases). The length of the CDR3 is 14 residues. V was pared by 8 bases and J by 6 bases, with 16 bases between. Germline V gives CDR1 SNHLY, CDR2 FYNNEI. CDR3 in amino acids: CASSQGDYSGELFF. CDR3 bases: TGTGCCAGCTCACAGGGAGACTACTCCGGGGAGCTGTTTTTT. Based on the CDR3 plus reference TRBV2 and TRBJ2-2, the full variable domain is EPEVTQTPSHQVTQMGQEVILRCVPISNHLYFYWYRQILGQKVEFLVSFYNNEISEKSEIFDDQFSVERPDGSNFTLKIRSTKLEDSAMYFCASSQGDYSGELFFGEGSRLTVL.

This chain joins TRBV5-1 and TRBJ1-5; D not certain. V shed 2 bases and J shed 2 bases, with 11 bases lying between them. The CDR3 loop spans 15 amino acids. CDR1 is SGHRS and CDR2 is YFSETQ in the germline V gene. This chain's CDR3 is CASSFGLDGNQPQHF. In DNA form, the CDR3 reads TGCGCCAGCAGCTTTGGACTGGATGGCAATCAGCCCCAGCATTTT.

The table lists this clone with a count of one. This rearrangement joins TRBV7-2 to TRBJ1-6, with TRBD1 as a possible D gene (5 bases). The V gene lost 1 base and the J gene lost 11 bases, with 18 bases spanning the gap. The CDR3 extends over 16 amino acids. Germline values: CDR1 SGHTA, CDR2 FQGNSA. The CDR3 coding sequence is TGTGCCAGCAGCTTAGATATGGGACCCGCAAAGGCACCCCTCCACTTT. Translation: CASSLDMGPAKAPLHF.

This clone showed up just once. Different DNA sequences within this sample yield the same CDR3. CDR3 DNA: TGTGCCAGCTCACCACGAGGAGAGACCCAGTACTTC. It specifies CASSPRGETQYF. The chain uses TRBV18 and TRBJ2-5, with D unclear. Germline CDR1 KGHSH, CDR2 LQKENI. CDR3 length: 12 residues. V lost 1 base and J lost 4, with 4 bases in between.

This chain links TRBV5-6 with TRBJ2-1, with TRBD2 identical over 10 bases. J was trimmed by 7 bases and V by 2 bases; bases with no gene match: 6. CDR1 and CDR2 (germline): SGHDT, YYEEEE. The CDR3 runs to 15 residues. DNA of the CDR3: TGTGCCAGCAGCTTACTAGCGGGGATGGAGAATGAGCAGTTCTTC. Its translation is CASSLLAGMENEQFF.

The rearrangement uses TRBV2 and TRBJ2-3; 8 nucleotides match TRBD2. The CDR3 is made up of 14 amino acids. The V gene end was trimmed by 10 bases and the J gene end by 0 bases; junction bases not matched to a gene: 6. Per germline, CDR1 SNHLY and CDR2 FYNNEI. The CDR3 sequence is CATYSGTSTDTQYF. The CDR3 bases are TGTGCCACTTATAGCGGGACTAGCACAGATACGCAGTATTTT.

This clone was counted between two and nine times. The V and J genes are TRBV9 and TRBJ2-1; 9 bases fit TRBD2. Germline CDR1 and CDR2: SGDLS and YYNGEE. V lost 0 bases to trimming and J lost 5 bases; unmatched junction nucleotides: 3. This CDR3 has 15 residues. This chain's CDR3 is CASSVGSGGHNEQFF. In DNA form, the CDR3 reads TGTGCCAGCAGCGTAGGTAGCGGGGGTCACAATGAGCAGTTCTTC.

The V call is TRBV19, the J call TRBJ1-1; 9 bases line up with TRBD1. The CDR3 spans 17 residues. V was pared by 4 bases and J by 3 bases, with 12 bases of the junction left unmatched. Germline lookup yields CDR1 LNHDA and CDR2 SQIVND (reference sequence). The CDR3 bases are TGTGCCAGTAGTAATGGGAAAGGGACAGGGAGCGACACTGAAGCTTTCTTT. Translating it yields CASSNGKGTGSDTEAFF.

The genes are TRBV5-1 and TRBJ1-1; 11 bases match TRBD1. This CDR3 is 16 amino acids long. The junction had 12 bases not matched to a gene; V was cut back by 6 bases and J by 5 bases. The V gene's germline CDR1 is SGHRS and CDR2 YFSETQ. CDR3 sequence reads: CASTSDGQGARTEAFF. The CDR3 DNA reads TGCGCCAGCACTTCGGACGGACAGGGGGCTCGAACTGAAGCTTTCTTT.

The chain couples TRBV7-6 to TRBJ2-7; either TRBD1 or TRBD2 may fit D (5 bases each). Germline CDR1 reads SGHVS; CDR2 reads FNYEAQ. The ends were cut back, 1 base at V and 10 bases at J, with 20 bases in the middle. The CDR3 covers 15 residues. The DNA of the CDR3 is TGTGCCAGCAGCTTAGATGAGGGGCTGTTTCCCCCACAGTACTTC. As protein: CASSLDEGLFPPQYF.

The V gene is TRBV5-6, the J gene TRBJ1-2; 7 positions agree with TRBD1. CDR3 length equals 17 residues. J lost 7 bases, V lost 3 bases, and 18 bases had no gene match. In germline, CDR1 is SGHDT, CDR2 YYEEEE. CDR3 nucleotides: TGTGCCAGCAGCTGGAGAAGCCCAGGGGGTCACAGGGGTGGCTACACCTTC. Encoded protein: CASSWRSPGGHRGGYTF.

The V call is TRBV7-8, the J call TRBJ1-1; D is possibly TRBD1 (5 bases). Germline loops: CDR1 SGHVS, CDR2 FQNEAQ. The ends were cut back, 2 bases at V and 4 bases at J, with 8 bases in the middle. There are 13 residues in the CDR3. CDR3 region: CASSLRGGTEAFF. The CDR3 nucleotides are TGTGCCAGCAGCTTAAGGGGTGGCACTGAAGCTTTCTTT. The whole variable domain, remainder taken from reference TRBV7-8 and TRBJ1-1, is GAGVSQSPRYKVAKRGQDVALRCDPISGHVSLFWYQQALGQGPEFLTYFQNEAQLDKSGLPSDRFFAERPEGSVSTLKIQRTQQEDSAVYLCASSLRGGTEAFFGQGTRLTVV.

V is TRBV27 and J is TRBJ1-5; a weak D match, TRBD1 (6 bases). CDR3 length: 12 amino acids. Trimming took off 8 bases at V and 11 bases at J, with 16 bases between the two ends. CDR1 and CDR2 from the germline V gene are MNHEY and SMNVEV (reference sequence). CDR3 protein: CASGEGEMAQHF. DNA for the CDR3: TGTGCCAGCGGGGAGGGGGAGATGGCCCAGCATTTT.

The chain carries TRBV10-2 and TRBJ2-7; possibly TRBD1 for D (6 bases). Germline V CDR1 and CDR2: WSHSY, SAAADI. CDR3 length: 14 residues. Trimming pared 7 bases from V and 2 bases from J, leaving 15 bases between. CDR3 residues: CASKSGHSTYEQYF. As DNA, the CDR3 is TGCGCCAGCAAATCGGGACACTCGACCTACGAGCAGTACTTC.

This rearrangement joins TRBV30 to TRBJ1-2; no clear D gene. The CDR3 spans 15 residues. Germline assignment: CDR1 GTSNPN and CDR2 SVGIG (reference sequence). V gave up 4 bases and J gave up 2 bases, with 17 bases separating them. CDR3 nucleotide sequence: TGTGCCTGGAACCTTGGAAAGGGAAGGAACTATGGCTACACCTTC. It encodes CAWNLGKGRNYGYTF. Full variable domain (remainder filled in from reference TRBV30 and TRBJ1-2): SQTIHQWPATLVQPVGSPLSLECTVEGTSNPNLYWYRQAAGRGLQLLFYSVGIGQISSEVPQNLSASRPQDRQFILSSKKLLLSDSGFYLCAWNLGKGRNYGYTFGSGTRLTVV.

The V and J genes are TRBV28 and TRBJ1-5, with D perhaps TRBD1 (5 bases). Germline V gene lookup returns CDR1 MDHEN and CDR2 SYDVKM. The V and J ends lost 3 bases and 7 bases respectively, with 13 bases between them. The CDR3 extends over 14 amino acids. CDR3 nucleotides: TGTGCCAGCAGTTTCCAGGGCGAGTCCCAGCCCCAGCATTTT. Translating it yields CASSFQGESQPQHF.

This clone has only one observation. The chain couples TRBV23-1 to TRBJ1-1, with D uncertain. TRBV23-1 is an ORF, and what it does is uncertain. V gave up 0 bases and J gave up 4 bases, with 12 bases separating them. This CDR3 spans 15 amino acids. In DNA, the CDR3 is TGCGCCAGCAGTCAATCGAACTGTTGGGGCACTGAAGCTTTCTTT. Amino acids: CASSQSNCWGTEAFF.

J is TRBJ2-7 and V is TRBV6-5; D might be TRBD1 (6 bases). Germline V gene lookup returns CDR1 MNHEY and CDR2 SVGAGI. Trimming removed 2 bases from V and 3 bases from J, with 11 bases in between. The CDR3 spans 14 residues. The CDR3 sequence: CASSYDHRDYEQYF. The CDR3 DNA reads TGTGCCAGCAGTTACGATCACAGGGACTACGAGCAGTACTTC.

The CDR3 reads CASSLGQGMPGELFF. The CDR3 nucleotides are TGTGCCAGCAGCTTAGGACAGGGGATGCCCGGGGAGCTGTTTTTT. The chain uses TRBV7-2 and TRBJ2-2; 8 bases agree with TRBD1. The J segment lost 6 bases and the V segment lost 1 base, leaving 4 bases of the junction unmatched. Per the germline V gene, CDR1 is SGHTA and CDR2 is FQGNSA. This CDR3 has 15 residues.

The chain is built from TRBV25-1 and TRBJ1-4, with a possible D match to TRBD1 (5 bases). The germline V gene has CDR1 MGHDK and CDR2 SYGVNS. The V end lost 6 bases, the J end lost 4 bases, and 15 bases lay between the germline ends. The CDR3 loop spans 15 amino acids. As DNA, the CDR3 is TGTGCCAGCAGCCTGGAGGGGAGGAGTAATGAAAAACTGTTTTTT. This sequence encodes CASSLEGRSNEKLFF.